What follows describes a single T cell receptor (beta chain). Its specificity is not known. The sample originates from a study of post-analysis software for immune sequencing data. Whole-study results and caveats: In patients, TRBV5-6, TRBV5-1 and TRBV20-1 belonged to four or five TRBV segments found more frequently than in controls.

The CDR3 runs to 13 residues. V lost 4 bases and J lost 0, with 9 bases in between. Germline V gene data show CDR1 as SQVTM and CDR2 as ANQGSEA. Unique molecular identifiers tagged the TCR beta cDNA libraries. TCRdb processed the PCR reads anew with MiXCR; each CDR3 protein has one entry. The sample lists 750,000 to 950,000 distinct CDR3 sequences, roughly 46% seen once, with roughly 4.9% in the top ten. Material for sequencing was blood. The sequence derives from a girl aged 10-17 years with multiple sclerosis. The chain links TRBV29-1 to TRBJ1-1; a weak D match, TRBD1 (5 bases). CDR3 DNA sequence: TGCAGCGTTGGGGACGCCTTGAACACTGAAGCTTTCTTT. Amino acids: CSVGDALNTEAFF.